Following are 6 T cell receptor beta chains from one sample sequenced in a study of blood T cell repertoires in COVID-19. Sequencing was performed with immunoSEQ multiplex PCR; in TCRdb, only in-frame clones are kept and a portion is missing. The sample lists around 91,000 clones, about four fifths seen once, with less than 20% in the top ten. Sequenced sample: peripheral blood. The receptors originated from a woman aged 80 or over with active or convalescent COVID-19.

This clone was detected once. This chain uses TRBV7-9 with TRBJ2-5; D not certain. Trimming pared 5 bases from V and 0 bases from J, leaving 7 bases between. Germline V gene data show CDR1 as SEHNR and CDR2 as FQNEAQ (reference sequence). The CDR3 is 13 residues long. The DNA of the CDR3 is TGTGCCAGCAGCCATCCAAACCAAGAGACCCAGTACTTC. It yields the protein CASSHPNQETQYF.

The chain employs TRBV3-1 (or the pseudogene TRBV3-2) and TRBJ1-2, with TRBD1 matching over 12 bases. CDR1 and CDR2 (germline): LGHDT, YNNKEL (reference sequence). Unmatched junction bases numbered 5, after V lost 3 bases and J lost 3 bases. This CDR3 comprises 16 residues. CDR3 in DNA: TGTGCCAGCAGCCACGATGGGACAGGGGGCTACTATGGCTACACCTTC. Amino acid sequence: CASSHDGTGGYYGYTF.

The chain has TRBV29-1 and TRBJ2-1; 16 nucleotides align to TRBD2. From germline, CDR1 is SQVTM and CDR2 ANQGSEA. V dropped 7 bases and J dropped 4; count of bases not matched to a gene: 10. The CDR3 is 17 residues long. The DNA for the CDR3 is TGCAGCGCCGCCGGGACTAGCGGGAGGGCCGGGTACAATGAGCAGTTCTTC. It yields the protein CSAAGTSGRAGYNEQFF.

The chain uses TRBV29-1 and TRBJ1-1; the D gene is possibly TRBD1 (5 bases). This CDR3 region has 14 residues. Germline lookup yields CDR1 SQVTM and CDR2 ANQGSEA. V gave up 3 bases and J gave up 4 bases, with 15 bases separating them. The CDR3 reads CSVESGLQTTEAFF. CDR3 nucleotide sequence: TGCAGCGTTGAGTCAGGGCTACAAACCACTGAAGCTTTCTTT.

V gene TRBV5-4 combines with J gene TRBJ1-5; D not certain. V was trimmed by 4 bases and J by 5 bases, leaving 16 bases between them. The CDR3 is 15 amino acids. CDR1 SGHNT and CDR2 YYREEE come from the germline V gene (reference sequence). The CDR3 loop is CASSVAGWVDQPQHF. The DNA of the CDR3 is TGTGCCAGCAGCGTAGCTGGGTGGGTCGATCAGCCCCAGCATTTT. Variable domain in full (rest from reference TRBV5-4 and TRBJ1-5): ETGVTQSPTHLIKTRGQQVTLRCSSQSGHNTVSWYQQALGQGPQFIFQYYREEENGRGNFPPRFSGLQFPNYSSELNVNALELDDSALYLCASSVAGWVDQPQHFGDGTRLSIL.

This chain joins TRBV7-6 and TRBJ2-2; TRBD1 matches at 8 bases. CDR3 size: 15 residues. The J segment lost 6 bases and the V segment lost 5 bases, leaving 8 bases of the junction unmatched. Germline values: CDR1 SGHVS, CDR2 FNYEAQ. DNA for the CDR3: TGTGCCAGCAGCCTGCGTAAACAGGGGGCCGGGGAGCTGTTTTTT. Encoded protein: CASSLRKQGAGELFF.